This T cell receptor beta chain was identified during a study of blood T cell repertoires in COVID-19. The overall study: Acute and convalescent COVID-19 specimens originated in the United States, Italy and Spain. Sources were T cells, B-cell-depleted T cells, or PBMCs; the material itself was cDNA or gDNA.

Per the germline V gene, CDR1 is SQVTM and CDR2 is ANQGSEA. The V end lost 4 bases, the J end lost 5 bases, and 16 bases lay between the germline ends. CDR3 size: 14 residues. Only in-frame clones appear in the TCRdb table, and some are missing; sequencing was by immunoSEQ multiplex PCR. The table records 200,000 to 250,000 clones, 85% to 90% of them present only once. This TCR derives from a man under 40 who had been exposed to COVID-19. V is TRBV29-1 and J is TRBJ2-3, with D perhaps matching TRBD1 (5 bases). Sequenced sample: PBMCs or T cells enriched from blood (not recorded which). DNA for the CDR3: TGCAGCGTTGGCTTGACCGCCAGGGTAGATACGCAGTATTTT. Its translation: CSVGLTARVDTQYF.